Each of the 6 T cell receptor beta chains below was sequenced from the same sample in a study of blood T cells in healthy people across ages. A second PCR of 7 to 11 cycles used a sample-barcoded 5' primer and a J-beta primer mix. Each CDR3 protein is one row after TCRdb ran MiXCR on the 5' RACE reads. The profile shows around 500,000 distinct CDR3 sequences, over 25% of them singletons. The sample also formed part of further work on T cells of mothers and their children.

The specimen sequenced was blood. These TCRs come from a boy between 2 and 10 years old in good health.

This clonotype showed up many times. V gene TRBV7-6 combines with J gene TRBJ2-3; D may be TRBD2 (5 bases). Germline CDR1 is SGHVS and CDR2 is FNYEAQ. This CDR3 contains 17 residues. The V gene lost 2 bases and the J gene lost 5 bases, with 20 bases spanning the gap. The CDR3 region has the DNA TGTGCCAGCAGCTTACCCACCCAAGCGGAGGTGGGAGATACGCAGTATTTT. It specifies CASSLPTQAEVGDTQYF.

The V and J genes are TRBV29-1 and TRBJ2-5; either TRBD1 or TRBD2 may fit D (5 bases each). This CDR3 spans 15 amino acids. Trimming took 4 bases from V and 5 from J, leaving 20 bases between them. CDR1 SQVTM and CDR2 ANQGSEA come from the germline V gene. CDR3 sequence reads: CSVVRLRGLQETQYF. The CDR3 DNA is TGCAGCGTTGTTCGCTTGAGGGGCCTACAGGAGACCCAGTACTTC.

This clonotype was seen a handful of times. This chain links TRBV5-5 with TRBJ2-2; 11 nucleotides line up with TRBD2. V lost 4 bases, J lost 7 bases, and 9 bases stayed unmatched. The CDR3 consists of 16 residues. The germline V gene encodes CDR1 SGHKS and CDR2 YYEKEE (reference sequence). The CDR3 DNA sequence: TGTGCCAGCAGCCTTTGGCTAGCGGGAGGAAACGGGGAGCTGTTTTTT. Translating gives CASSLWLAGGNGELFF.

The table lists this clonotype with a few counts. The chain is built from TRBV7-9 and TRBJ1-1; D gene ambiguous. V lost 1 base and J 1 base, leaving 16 bases between the germline ends. Germline V gene sequence: CDR1 SEHNR, CDR2 FQNEAQ (reference sequence). This CDR3 contains 17 residues. CDR3 DNA: TGTGCCAGCAGCTTAGTTAGAGGCGGCAGTACGAACACTGAAGCTTTCTTT. It translates to CASSLVRGGSTNTEAFF.

The gene calls are TRBV5-1 and TRBJ1-1; weak D call: TRBD1 (6 bases). The CDR3 totals 16 residues. The V gene's germline CDR1 is SGHRS and CDR2 YFSETQ. V was pared by 4 bases and J by 0 bases, with 16 bases between. In DNA form, the CDR3 reads TGCGCCAGCAGCCTAACAGGGTCCCCGGTGAACACTGAAGCTTTCTTT. Its translation: CASSLTGSPVNTEAFF.

V gene TRBV20-1 combines with J gene TRBJ1-5, with 8 bases lining up with TRBD1. CDR1 and CDR2 (germline): DFQATT, SNEGSKA (reference sequence). This CDR3 region has 16 residues. Unmatched junction bases numbered 13, after V lost 3 bases and J lost 6 bases. The CDR3 DNA reads as TGCAGTGCTAGGAGCCGGGACAGGAATTTGGGTCAGCCCCAGCATTTT. Translated, it gives CSARSRDRNLGQPQHF.